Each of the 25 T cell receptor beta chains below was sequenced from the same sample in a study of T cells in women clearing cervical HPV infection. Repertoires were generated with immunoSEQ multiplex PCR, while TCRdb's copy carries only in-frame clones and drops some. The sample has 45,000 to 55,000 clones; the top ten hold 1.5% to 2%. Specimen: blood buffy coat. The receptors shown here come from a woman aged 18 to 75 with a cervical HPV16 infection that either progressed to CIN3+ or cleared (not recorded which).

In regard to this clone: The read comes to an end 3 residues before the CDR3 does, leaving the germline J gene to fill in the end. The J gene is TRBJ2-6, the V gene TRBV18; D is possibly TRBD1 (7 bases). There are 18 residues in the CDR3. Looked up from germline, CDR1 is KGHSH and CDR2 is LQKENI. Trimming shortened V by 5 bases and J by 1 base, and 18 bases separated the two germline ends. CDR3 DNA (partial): TGTGCCAGCTCAGACAGGGCCAGGGACTTTTCTGGGGCCAACGTC. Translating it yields CASSDRARDFSGANV. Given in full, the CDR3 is CASSDRARDFSGANVLTF.

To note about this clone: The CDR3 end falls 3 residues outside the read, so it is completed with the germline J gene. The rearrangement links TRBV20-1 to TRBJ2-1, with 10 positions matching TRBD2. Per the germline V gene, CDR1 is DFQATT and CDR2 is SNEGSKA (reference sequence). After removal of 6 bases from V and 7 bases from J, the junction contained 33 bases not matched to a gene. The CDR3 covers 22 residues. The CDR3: CSARENPPTFWGLAGAKNEQFF. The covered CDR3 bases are TGCAGTGCCCGGGAAAATCCTCCTACCTTTTGGGGTCTAGCGGGAGCAAAGAATGAG.

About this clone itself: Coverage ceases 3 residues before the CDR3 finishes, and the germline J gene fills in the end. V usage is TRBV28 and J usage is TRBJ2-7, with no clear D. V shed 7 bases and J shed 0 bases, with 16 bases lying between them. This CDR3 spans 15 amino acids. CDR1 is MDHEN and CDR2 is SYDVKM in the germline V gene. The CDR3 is CASTSWWAGSYEQYF. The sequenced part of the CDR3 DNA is TGTGCCAGCACCTCCTGGTGGGCAGGCTCCTACGAG.

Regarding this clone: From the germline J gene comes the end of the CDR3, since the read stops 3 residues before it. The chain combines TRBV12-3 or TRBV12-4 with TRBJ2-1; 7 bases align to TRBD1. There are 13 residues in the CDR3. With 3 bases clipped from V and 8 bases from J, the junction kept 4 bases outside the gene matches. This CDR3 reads CASSFTGAYEQFF. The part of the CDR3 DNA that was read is TGTGCCAGCAGTTTCACAGGGGCGTATGAG.

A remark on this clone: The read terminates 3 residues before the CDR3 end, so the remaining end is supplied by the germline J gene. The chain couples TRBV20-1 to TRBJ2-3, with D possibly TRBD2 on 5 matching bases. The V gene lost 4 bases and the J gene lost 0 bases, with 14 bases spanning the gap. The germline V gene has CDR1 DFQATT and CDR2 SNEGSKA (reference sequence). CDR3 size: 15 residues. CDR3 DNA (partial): TGCAGTGCTACACCAAGCGGTTCTAGCACAGATACG. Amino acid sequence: CSATPSGSSTDT. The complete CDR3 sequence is CSATPSGSSTDTQYF.

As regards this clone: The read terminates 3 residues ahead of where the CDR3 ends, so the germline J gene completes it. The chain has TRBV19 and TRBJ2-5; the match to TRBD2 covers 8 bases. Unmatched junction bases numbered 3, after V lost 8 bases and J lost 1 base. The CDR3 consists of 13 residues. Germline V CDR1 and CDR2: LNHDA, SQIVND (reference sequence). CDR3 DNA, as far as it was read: TGTGCCAGTGCTACTAGCGGCCAAGAGACC. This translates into CASATSGQET. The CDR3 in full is CASATSGQETQYF.

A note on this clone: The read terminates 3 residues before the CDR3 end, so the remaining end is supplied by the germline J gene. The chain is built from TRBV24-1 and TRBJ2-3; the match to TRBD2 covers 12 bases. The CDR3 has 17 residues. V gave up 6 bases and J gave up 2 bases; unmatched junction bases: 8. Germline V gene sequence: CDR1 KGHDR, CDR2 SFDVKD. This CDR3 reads CATSLGLAGSYTDTQYF. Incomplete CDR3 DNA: TGTGCCACCAGTCTCGGACTAGCGGGGTCCTACACAGATACG.

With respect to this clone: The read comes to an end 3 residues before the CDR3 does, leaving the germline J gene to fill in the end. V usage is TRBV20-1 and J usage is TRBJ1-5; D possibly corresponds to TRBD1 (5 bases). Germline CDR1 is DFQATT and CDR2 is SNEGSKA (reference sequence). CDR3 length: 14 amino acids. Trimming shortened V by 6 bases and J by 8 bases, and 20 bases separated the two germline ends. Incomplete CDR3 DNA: TGCAGTGCAAGACAGTTAACCGAGTCAGAGCCC. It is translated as CSARQLTESEP. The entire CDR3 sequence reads CSARQLTESEPQHF.

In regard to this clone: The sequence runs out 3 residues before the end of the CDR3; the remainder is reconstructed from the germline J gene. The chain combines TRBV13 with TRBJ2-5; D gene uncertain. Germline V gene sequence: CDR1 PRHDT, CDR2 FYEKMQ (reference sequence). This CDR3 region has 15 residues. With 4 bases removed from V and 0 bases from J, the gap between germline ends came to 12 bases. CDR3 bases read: TGTGCCAGCAGCTCTTACCGACACGACCAAGAGACC. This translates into CASSSYRHDQET. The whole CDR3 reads CASSSYRHDQETQYF.

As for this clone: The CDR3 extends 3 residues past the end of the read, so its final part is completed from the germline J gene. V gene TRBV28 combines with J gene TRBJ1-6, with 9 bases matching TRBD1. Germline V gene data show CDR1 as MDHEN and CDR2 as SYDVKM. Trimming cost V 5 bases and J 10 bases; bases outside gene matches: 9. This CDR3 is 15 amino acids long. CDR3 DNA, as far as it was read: TGTGCCAGCAGTGCGGGACAGGGAATTTTGTCACCC. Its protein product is CASSAGQGILSP. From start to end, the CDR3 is CASSAGQGILSPLHF.

CDR3 loop: CASRDNTGRLAGGYNEQFF. The sequenced CDR3 bases are TGTGCCAGCAGGGACAACACGGGGCGGCTAGCGGGAGGGTACAATGAG. This chain links TRBV9 with TRBJ2-1, with TRBD2 matching 12 bases. The CDR3 end falls 3 residues outside the read, so it is completed with the germline J gene. J gave up 4 bases and V 5 bases, and 16 bases lay outside the gene matches. Looked up from germline, CDR1 is SGDLS and CDR2 is YYNGEE. This CDR3 is 19 amino acids long.

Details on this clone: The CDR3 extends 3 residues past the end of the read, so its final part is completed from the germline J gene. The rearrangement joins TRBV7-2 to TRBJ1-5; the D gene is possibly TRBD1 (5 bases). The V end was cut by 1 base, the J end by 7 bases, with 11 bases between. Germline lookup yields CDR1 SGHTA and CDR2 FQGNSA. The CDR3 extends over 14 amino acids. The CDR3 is CASSLVSGGQPQHF. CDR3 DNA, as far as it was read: TGTGCCAGCAGCTTAGTCTCCGGGGGACAGCCC.

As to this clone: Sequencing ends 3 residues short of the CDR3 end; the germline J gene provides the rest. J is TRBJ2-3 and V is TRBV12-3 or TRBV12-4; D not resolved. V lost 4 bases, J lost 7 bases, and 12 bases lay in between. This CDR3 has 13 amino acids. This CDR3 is CASSSPQAHTQYF. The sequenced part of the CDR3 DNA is TGTGCCAGCAGTTCCCCCCAGGCCCATACG.

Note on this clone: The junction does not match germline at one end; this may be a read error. The part of the CDR3 DNA that was read is TGCGCCAGCAGCCAAGATGGGCTAACCCGCACAGATACG. It translates to CASSQDGLTRTDT. The full CDR3 protein is CASSQDGLTRTDTQYF. The V and J genes are TRBV4-2 and TRBJ2-3, with D unresolved. The read terminates 3 residues before the CDR3 end, so the remaining end is supplied by the germline J gene. The CDR3 has 16 amino acids. The germline V gene has CDR1 LGHNA and CDR2 YNFKEQ.

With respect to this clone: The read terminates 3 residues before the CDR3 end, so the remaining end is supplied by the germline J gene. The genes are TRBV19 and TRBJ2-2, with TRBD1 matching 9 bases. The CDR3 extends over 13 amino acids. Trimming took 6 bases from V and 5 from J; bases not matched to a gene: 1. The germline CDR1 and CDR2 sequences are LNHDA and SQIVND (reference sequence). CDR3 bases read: TGTGCCAGTAGACAGGGGGCGACCGGGGAG. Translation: CASRQGATGE. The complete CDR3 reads CASRQGATGELFF.

The chain's CDR3 is CSAYDRNRNTEAFF. The DNA read from the CDR3 is TGCAGTGCTTACGACAGGAACCGGAACACTGAA. V is TRBV20-1 and J is TRBJ1-1, with a tentative D call TRBD1 (6 bases). The read ends 3 residues before the CDR3 terminus; that terminus is restored from the germline J gene. Germline values: CDR1 DFQATT, CDR2 SNEGSKA (reference sequence). The CDR3 spans 14 residues. Trimming pared 5 bases from V and 1 base from J, leaving 14 bases between.

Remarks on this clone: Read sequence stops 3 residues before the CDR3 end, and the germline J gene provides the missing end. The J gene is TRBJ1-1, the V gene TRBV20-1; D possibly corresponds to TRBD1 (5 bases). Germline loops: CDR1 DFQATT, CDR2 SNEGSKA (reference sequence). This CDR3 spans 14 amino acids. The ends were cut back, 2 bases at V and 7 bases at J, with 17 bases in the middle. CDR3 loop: CSARPDSIAFEAFF. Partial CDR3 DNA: TGCAGTGCTAGACCTGACAGTATCGCTTTTGAA.

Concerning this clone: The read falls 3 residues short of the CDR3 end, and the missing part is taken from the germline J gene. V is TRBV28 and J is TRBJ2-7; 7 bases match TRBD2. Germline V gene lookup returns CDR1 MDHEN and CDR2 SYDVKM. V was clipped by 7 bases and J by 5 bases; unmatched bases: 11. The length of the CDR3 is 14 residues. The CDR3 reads CASTPGPRGDEQYF. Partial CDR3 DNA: TGTGCCAGCACCCCAGGGCCCCGGGGGGACGAG.

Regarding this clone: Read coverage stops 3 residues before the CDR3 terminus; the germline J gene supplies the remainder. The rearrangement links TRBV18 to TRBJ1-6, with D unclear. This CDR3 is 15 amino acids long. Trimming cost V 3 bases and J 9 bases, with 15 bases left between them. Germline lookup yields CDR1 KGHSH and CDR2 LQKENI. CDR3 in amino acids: CASSPGSGPSSPLHF. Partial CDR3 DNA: TGTGCCAGCTCACCGGGCAGTGGCCCAAGTTCACCC.

The part of the CDR3 DNA that was read is TGCAGTGCTAGATATGGTGGGGGTCGTTCAGGCCGGGACAGGACATACAATGAG. It specifies CSARYGGGRSGRDRTYNE. In full, the CDR3 reads CSARYGGGRSGRDRTYNEQFF. V is TRBV20-1 and J is TRBJ2-1; TRBD1 aligns across 8 bases. The read finishes 3 residues shy of the CDR3 end, and the germline J gene is used to complete it. Germline CDR1 is DFQATT and CDR2 is SNEGSKA (reference sequence). This CDR3 contains 21 residues. The V segment lost 2 bases and the J segment 4 bases; nucleotides outside the gene matches: 25.

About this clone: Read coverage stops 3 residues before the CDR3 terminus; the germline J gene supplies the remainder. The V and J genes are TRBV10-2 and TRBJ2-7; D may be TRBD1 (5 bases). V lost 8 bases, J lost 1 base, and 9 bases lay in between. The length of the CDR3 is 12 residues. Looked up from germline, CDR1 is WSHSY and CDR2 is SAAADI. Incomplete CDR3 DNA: TGCGCCAGCTCCTCAGGGTCCTACGAG. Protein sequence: CASSSGSYE. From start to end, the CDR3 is CASSSGSYEQYF.

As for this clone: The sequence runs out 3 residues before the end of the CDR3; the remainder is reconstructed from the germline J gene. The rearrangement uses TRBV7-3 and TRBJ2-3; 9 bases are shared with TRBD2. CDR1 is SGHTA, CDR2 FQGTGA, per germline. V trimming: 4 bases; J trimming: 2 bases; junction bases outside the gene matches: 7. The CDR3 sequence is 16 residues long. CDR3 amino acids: CASSSLAGAITDTQYF. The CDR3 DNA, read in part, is TGTGCCAGCAGCTCCTTAGCGGGGGCGATCACAGATACG. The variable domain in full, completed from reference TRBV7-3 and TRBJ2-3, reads GAGVSQTPSNKVTEKGKYVELRCDPISGHTALYWYRQSLGQGPEFLIYFQGTGAADDSGLPNDRFFAVRPEGSVSTLKIQRTERGDSAVYLCASSSLAGAITDTQYFGPGTRLTVL.

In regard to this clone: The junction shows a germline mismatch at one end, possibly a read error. CDR3 protein: CASRPDGYSNQPQHF. The DNA read from the CDR3 is TGTGCCAGTAGGCCCGACGGCTATAGCAATCAACCC. The rearrangement links TRBV19 to TRBJ1-5; D is undetermined. The read stops 3 residues short of the end of the CDR3; the missing end is completed from the germline J gene. Germline-derived CDR1 and CDR2 are LNHDA and SQIVND (reference sequence). The CDR3 sequence is 15 residues long.

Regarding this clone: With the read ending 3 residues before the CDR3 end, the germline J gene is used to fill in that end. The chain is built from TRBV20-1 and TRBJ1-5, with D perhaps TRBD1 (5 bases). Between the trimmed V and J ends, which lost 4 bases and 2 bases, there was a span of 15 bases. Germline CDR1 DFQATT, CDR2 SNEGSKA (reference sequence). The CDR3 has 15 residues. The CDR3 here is CSANTGGYGNQPQHF. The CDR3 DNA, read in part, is TGCAGTGCTAACACGGGGGGTTACGGCAATCAGCCC.

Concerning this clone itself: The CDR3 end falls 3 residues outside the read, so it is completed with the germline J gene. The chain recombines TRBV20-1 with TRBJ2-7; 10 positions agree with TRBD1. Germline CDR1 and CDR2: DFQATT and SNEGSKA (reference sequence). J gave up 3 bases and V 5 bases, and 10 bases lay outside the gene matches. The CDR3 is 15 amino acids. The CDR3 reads CSALKPGQGIYEQYF. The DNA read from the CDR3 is TGCAGTGCTCTCAAGCCGGGACAGGGGATCTACGAG.